This T cell receptor (beta chain) was sequenced during a study of cytomegalovirus exposure and HLA in healthy donors (dated by TCRdb to 2017 to 2019). Study-wide context: In an earlier analysis of some 550 of the donors, 276 Gb of sequence data and some 120 million unique TCR beta sequences from 150 million to 200 million T cells were reported. Along with the approximately 670-subject first cohort, a separate validation cohort of more than 90 different subjects was used. The study aimed to test whether cataloging public T cell receptors could reveal signatures of past pathogen exposure. Of the approximately 400 genotyped donors, about 80% fell in the genetic ancestry cluster associated with self-reported Caucasian donors. An early release that covered 500 to 800 HLA-typed donors contained approximately 300 gigabases of sequencing data and 85 million to 100 million unique TCR sequences. Genome-wide SNP genotypes for about 60% of the roughly 700 donors were used in a later genetic analysis, which treated that subset as a discovery cohort. In an earlier analysis of roughly 600 of the donors, high-throughput TCR beta sequencing was used to judge whether each TCR beta V gene segment behaved as functional or pseudogenic. To predict cytomegalovirus infection status, the study combined high-throughput TCR immunosequencing, statistical association of individual TCRs with disease status, and machine learning. The study profiled the T cell repertoires of hundreds of subjects by immunosequencing and related them to cytomegalovirus serostatus. Class I and class II HLA loci were covered by the typing at four-digit resolution. A handful of DR-DQ haplotypes were handled as single units for association and clustering because linkage in the cohort was strong. To study patterns of TCR occurrence, a later analysis re-analyzed previously published TCR beta repertoires from hundreds of donors and added high-resolution HLA genotyping. The later analysis used no new phenotypic data to find candidate immune exposures, relying instead on TCR beta sequences and their occurrence across donors. Among about 360 genotyped donors of the cohort, an average of 235,054 unique TCR beta nucleotide sequences were sequenced per donor, roughly a sixth of them non-productive. All discovery cohort repertoires had been generated using a single sequencing platform. The number of donors typed differed by locus, with roughly 620-640 for A, B, C, DRB1 and DQB1, about 500 for DQA1, some 570 for DPA1, and some 440 for DPB1. Donor age, sex, ethnicity and CMV serostatus were compiled alongside the repertoire data. Broader findings and caveats from the paper: According to the authors, the approach could potentially be generalized to other disease states and immunological phenotypes. In a later analysis, HLA-associated TCR beta chains showed more clonal expansion and lower generation probabilities than non-associated chains that were equally common. In an earlier analysis of some 640 of the donors, most TCR beta V segments were observed in productive rearrangements about 87% or about 30% of the time, broadly matching IMGT annotations. When HLA alleles, especially DR and DQ, strongly co-occurred, attributing TCR associations to individual alleles was difficult. Most CMV-associated TCR beta chains appeared to be HLA-restricted in a later analysis, and the HLA associations seemed to be driven largely by CMV exposure. The cohort was sequenced for TCR beta chains only, and without alpha or paired-chain data the features that could be detected were limited. Because the 87-base-pair reads could not distinguish some IMGT-functional V segments, including TRBV6-2 and TRBV6-3, those segments were excluded. A later analysis associated 15,000 to 20,000 TCR beta sequences with specific HLA alleles at a false discovery rate of 0.05. Immune exposure information for the cohort was limited to CMV serostatus. Because some donors lacked HLA typing at each locus, the association tests relied only on the typed subset. Three of the identified cytomegalovirus-associated TCR beta chains were confirmed in vitro to be specific for cytomegalovirus antigens. Correlated functional status among segregating V segments might be attributable to linkage disequilibrium, but an unknown experimental factor could not be ruled out. A total of 164 TCR beta chains were listed by the study as associated with cytomegalovirus. In a later analysis, the rate of TCR association differed among HLA loci, with DRB1 alleles having the most associated TCRs and HLA-C alleles having the fewest. V-gene and J-gene trimming of TCR beta chains was associated with a missense DCLRE1C variant in a later genetic analysis, and the association was replicated in an independent cohort. A further reported finding was that TCR beta sequences accurately predicted the HLA-A and HLA-B alleles for most subjects in the first cohort. The classifier was reported to diagnose cytomegalovirus status with high specificity and sensitivity in both the original and validation cohorts. While some public TCRs were present in many individuals, most TCR sequences turned up only very rarely across donors. In a later analysis, several top co-occurrence clusters were reported to appear linked to parvovirus B19, influenza, CMV and Epstein-Barr virus. In a later genetic analysis, fewer N-insertions in productive TCRs were reported among donors in an Asian-associated ancestry cluster than the roughly 700-donor mean. A cluster of highly shared sequence variants was judged likely to be a technical artifact of the sequencing pipeline. Presence/absence analyses assumed roughly uniform sequencing depth across donors, an assumption that may not hold. About 15 rarely observed V segments, including chromosome 9 orphons, were excluded from the earlier analysis of a few hundred of the donors because counts were too low.

Points on this clone: The antigen it recognizes is unknown. The record has no base qualities; no much larger clone is one base away.

Library generation was performed with the immunoSEQ multiplex PCR assay. For the multiplex PCR, a mixture combining 60 forward primers for TCR Vbeta segments and 13 reverse primers for TCR Jbeta segments was used. Amplification of the CDR3 region of rearranged TCR beta genes was performed with a multiplex PCR assay on genomic DNA. The amplified TCR beta libraries were sequenced on the Illumina HiSeq System as 87-base-pair reads. In the authors' own workflow: A later analysis tallied roughly 76 million unique TCR beta chains across the 666 repertoires, and approximately 11 million of those chains were shared by two or more donors. To remove PCR and sequencing errors, raw reads were error-corrected and collapsed into unique sequences using a nearest-neighbor algorithm that merged closely related sequences. To assign V, D and J gene segments, CDR3 sequences were aligned to IMGT reference sequences. For a sequence to be retained, a match of at least six nucleotides to both a V gene segment and a J gene segment was required. A rearrangement was called productive if the CDR3 had no stop codons and remained in frame with V and J, and every other rearrangement was called non-productive. Following IMGT convention, CDR3 was defined as the stretch from the second conserved V-encoded cysteine to the conserved J-encoded phenylalanine. In an earlier analysis of just under 600 of the donors, sequences lacking an unambiguous match to a single V gene segment were excluded. In an earlier analysis of approximately 550 of the donors, V segments were called functional above 56.7% productive rearrangements and were called segregating when the between-donor standard deviation exceeded 5%. To diagnose cytomegalovirus status from the catalog of TCR beta chain sequences, a statistical classification framework was built. In a later analysis, TCR nucleotide sequences were compared against IMGT/GENE-DB human TR gene sequences so that V and J genes could be assigned. The TCRdist pipeline was used in a later analysis to assign CDR3 sequences and most-parsimonious VDJ recombination scenarios. In a later analysis, each TCR beta chain was defined by its CDR3 amino acid sequence together with its V-gene family, and reads without a unique V-gene family were excluded. To address suspected cross-contamination and a sequencing artifact, a later analysis removed approximately 600 highly shared, low-generation-probability nucleotide sequences. A later analysis calculated a clonal expansion index for each public chain from normalized within-repertoire ranks of inferred template counts. In a later analysis, generation probabilities were computed using a VDJ recombination model fitted to out-of-frame rearrangements, and the results were checked against IGoR. In a later analysis, TCR-TCR, TCR-HLA and TCR-CMV co-occurrence was scored with hypergeometric tests, and a repertoire-size bias correction was applied to TCR pairs. To estimate false discovery rates, a later analysis permuted the HLA or CMV assignments 20 times. A later analysis grouped co-occurring TCRs with DBSCAN, adding TCRdist sequence similarity when clustering within HLA-allele-positive subsets. Repertoires with fewer than 30,000 or more than 120,000 public chains, plus five repertoires with anomalous nucleotide sharing, were excluded from co-occurrence clustering. The source is immuneACCESS, and TCRdb retained only in-frame sequences with V and J called. Part of the clones is not carried over; for the studies checked, unresolved V genes explain less than half of this, and the remainder is unexplained. The DNA was the basis for D and trimming; V, J and clone size are from that table. The sample yields approximately 100,000 clones; around 77% were counted once. The ten largest make up 10% to 11% of the sample.

V gives up 7 bases and J gives up 0 bases, and the segment between their germline ends measures 17 bases. The CDR3 contains 16 residues, cysteine and phenylalanine counted. Only the CDR3 region is kept as DNA, spanning 48 bases read in frame from base 1. CDR1 and CDR2 (SNHLY, FYNNEI) derive from the germline V gene. In total, roughly 670 healthy bone marrow donors made up the cohort. Cohort members were all nominally healthy when sampled, although unrecorded immune exposures were likely present. The donor tested CMV seropositive, placing the donor among the roughly 270 seropositive members of the cohort. Every donor gave a peripheral blood sample, and the peripheral blood mononuclear cells from that sample were used for TCR beta sequencing. Genomic DNA was extracted from the blood cell samples with the Qiagen DNeasy Blood Extraction Kit.

The clonotype comes from a man aged 35-49 years in good health and CMV-seropositive. The sample was PBMCs. The chain employs TRBV2 and TRBJ2-3; perhaps TRBD1 is the D gene, with 5 bases matching. The CDR3 protein: CASTYDSEASTDTQYF. The nucleotide sequence is TGTGCCAGCACTTACGACAGCGAAGCTAGCACAGATACGCAGTATTTT.